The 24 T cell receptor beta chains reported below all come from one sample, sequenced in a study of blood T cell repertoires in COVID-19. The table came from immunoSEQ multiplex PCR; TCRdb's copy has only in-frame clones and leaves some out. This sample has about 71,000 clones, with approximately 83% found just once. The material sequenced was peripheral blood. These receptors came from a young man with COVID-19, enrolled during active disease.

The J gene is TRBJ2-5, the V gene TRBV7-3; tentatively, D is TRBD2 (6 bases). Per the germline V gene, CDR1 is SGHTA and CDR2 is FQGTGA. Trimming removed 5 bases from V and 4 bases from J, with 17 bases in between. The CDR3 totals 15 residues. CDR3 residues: CASSPSGHGRETQYF. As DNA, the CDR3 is TGTGCCAGCAGCCCCAGCGGGCACGGTCGAGAGACCCAGTACTTC.

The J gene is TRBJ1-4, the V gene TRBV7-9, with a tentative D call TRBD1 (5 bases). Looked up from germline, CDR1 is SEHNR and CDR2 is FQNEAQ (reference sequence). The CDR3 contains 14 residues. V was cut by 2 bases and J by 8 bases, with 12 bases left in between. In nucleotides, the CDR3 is TGTGCCAGCAGCTTAAGGGGAATTGAAGAAAAACTGTTTTTT. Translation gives CASSLRGIEEKLFF.

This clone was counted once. Here the CDR3 DNA reads TGTGCCAGCAGCTTAGCAGAGAGCTATGGCTACACCTTC. As protein: CASSLAESYGYTF. The J gene is TRBJ1-2, the V gene TRBV7-2; D ambiguous. The CDR3 loop spans 13 amino acids. The V end lost 0 bases, the J end lost 4 bases, and 6 bases lay between the germline ends. CDR1 is SGHTA, CDR2 FQGNSA, per germline.

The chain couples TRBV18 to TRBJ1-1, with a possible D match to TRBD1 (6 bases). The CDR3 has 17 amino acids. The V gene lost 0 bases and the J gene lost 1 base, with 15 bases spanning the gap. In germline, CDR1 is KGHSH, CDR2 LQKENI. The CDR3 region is CASSPPVLGTRNTEAFF. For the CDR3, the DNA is TGTGCCAGCTCACCACCGGTTCTAGGGACACGGAACACTGAAGCTTTCTTT.

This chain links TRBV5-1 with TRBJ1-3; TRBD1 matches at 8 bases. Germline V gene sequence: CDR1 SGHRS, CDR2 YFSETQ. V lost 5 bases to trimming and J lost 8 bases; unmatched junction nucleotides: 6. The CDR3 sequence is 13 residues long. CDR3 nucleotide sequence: TGCGCCAGCAGTATTGACAGGGGACACACCATATATTTT. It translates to CASSIDRGHTIYF. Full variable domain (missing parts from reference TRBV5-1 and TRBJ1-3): KAGVTQTPRYLIKTRGQQVTLSCSPISGHRSVSWYQQTPGQGLQFLFEYFSETQRNKGNFPGRFSGRQFSNSRSEMNVSTLELGDSALYLCASSIDRGHTIYFGEGSWLTVV.

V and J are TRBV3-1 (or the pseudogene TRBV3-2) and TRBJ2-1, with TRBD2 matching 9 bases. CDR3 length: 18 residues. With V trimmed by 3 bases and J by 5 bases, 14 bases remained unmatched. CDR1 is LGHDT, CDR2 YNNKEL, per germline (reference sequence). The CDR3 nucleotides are TGTGCCAGCAGCCACGGGTACCTTAGCGGGAGCCCCAACAATGAGCAGTTCTTC. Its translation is CASSHGYLSGSPNNEQFF.

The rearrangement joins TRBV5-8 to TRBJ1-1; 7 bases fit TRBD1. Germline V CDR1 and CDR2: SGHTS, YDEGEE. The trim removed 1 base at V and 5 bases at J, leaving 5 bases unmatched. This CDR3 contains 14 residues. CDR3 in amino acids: CASSLNRGWTEAFF. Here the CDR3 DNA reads TGTGCCAGCAGCTTGAACAGGGGATGGACTGAAGCTTTCTTT.

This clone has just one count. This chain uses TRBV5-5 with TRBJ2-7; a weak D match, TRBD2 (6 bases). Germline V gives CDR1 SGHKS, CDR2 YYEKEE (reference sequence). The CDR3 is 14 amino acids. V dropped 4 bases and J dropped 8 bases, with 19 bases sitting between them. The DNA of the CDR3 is TGTGCCAGCAGCCCTAGCGCGGCCGATGGAAAGCAGTACTTC. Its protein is CASSPSAADGKQYF.

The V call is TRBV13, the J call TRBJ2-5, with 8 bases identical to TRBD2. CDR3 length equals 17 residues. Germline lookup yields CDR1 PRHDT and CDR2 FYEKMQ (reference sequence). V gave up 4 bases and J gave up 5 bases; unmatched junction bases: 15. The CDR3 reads CASSSHKAGGLFETQYF. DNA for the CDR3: TGTGCCAGCAGCTCCCACAAGGCGGGAGGATTGTTCGAGACCCAGTACTTC. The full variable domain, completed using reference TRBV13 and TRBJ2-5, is AAGVIQSPRHLIKEKRETATLKCYPIPRHDTVYWYQQGPGQDPQFLISFYEKMQSDKGSIPDRFSAQQFSDYHSELNMSSLELGDSALYFCASSSHKAGGLFETQYFGPGTRLLVL.

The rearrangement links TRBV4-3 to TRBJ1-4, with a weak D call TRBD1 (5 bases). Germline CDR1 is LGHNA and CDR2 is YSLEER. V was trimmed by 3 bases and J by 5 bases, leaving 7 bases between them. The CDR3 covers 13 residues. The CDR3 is CASSQNRNEKLFF. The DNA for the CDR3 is TGCGCCAGCAGCCAGAACAGGAATGAAAAACTGTTTTTT.

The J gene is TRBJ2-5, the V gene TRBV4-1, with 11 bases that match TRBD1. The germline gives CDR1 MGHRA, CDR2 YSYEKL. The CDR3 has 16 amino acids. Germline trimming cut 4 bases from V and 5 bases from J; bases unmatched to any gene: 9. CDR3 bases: TGCGCCAGCAGCCTCATGGACAGGGGGCGCCTGGAGACCCAGTACTTC. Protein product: CASSLMDRGRLETQYF.

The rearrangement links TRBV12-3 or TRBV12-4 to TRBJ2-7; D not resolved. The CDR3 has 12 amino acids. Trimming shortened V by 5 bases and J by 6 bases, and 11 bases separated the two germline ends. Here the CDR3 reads CASSTHVSEQYF. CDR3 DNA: TGTGCCAGCAGTACACACGTCTCCGAGCAGTACTTC.

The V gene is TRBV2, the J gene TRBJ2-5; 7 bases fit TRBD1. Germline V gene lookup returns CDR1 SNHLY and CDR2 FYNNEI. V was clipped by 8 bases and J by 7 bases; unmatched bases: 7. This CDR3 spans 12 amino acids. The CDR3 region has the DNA TGTGCCAGCCTGGGACAGCTAACGACCCAGTACTTC. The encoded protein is CASLGQLTTQYF. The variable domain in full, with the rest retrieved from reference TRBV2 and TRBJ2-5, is EPEVTQTPSHQVTQMGQEVILRCVPISNHLYFYWYRQILGQKVEFLVSFYNNEISEKSEIFDDQFSVERPDGSNFTLKIRSTKLEDSAMYFCASLGQLTTQYFGPGTRLLVL.

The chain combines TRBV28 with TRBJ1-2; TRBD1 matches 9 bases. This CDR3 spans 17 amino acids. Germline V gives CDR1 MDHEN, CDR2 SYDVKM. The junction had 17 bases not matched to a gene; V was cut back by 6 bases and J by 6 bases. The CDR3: CASSRRARQGVLHGYTF. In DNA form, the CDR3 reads TGTGCCAGCAGCCGAAGGGCCAGACAGGGGGTGCTTCATGGCTACACCTTC.

Written as DNA, the CDR3 is TGCGCCAGCAGCCCGGAGCCGAGGGGGCAATCGGCTTTCTTT. This codes for CASSPEPRGQSAFF. The rearrangement uses TRBV4-1 and TRBJ1-1, with 7 bases that match TRBD1. The V gene end was trimmed by 4 bases and the J gene end by 11 bases; junction bases not matched to a gene: 13. This CDR3 spans 14 amino acids. CDR1 and CDR2 from the germline V gene are MGHRA and YSYEKL.

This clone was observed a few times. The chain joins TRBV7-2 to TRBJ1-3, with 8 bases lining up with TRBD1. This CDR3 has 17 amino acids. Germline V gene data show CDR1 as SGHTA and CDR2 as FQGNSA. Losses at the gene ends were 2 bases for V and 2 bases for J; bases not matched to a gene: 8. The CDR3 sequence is CASSLQGADRAGNTIYF. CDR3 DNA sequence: TGTGCCAGCAGCTTACAGGGAGCGGACAGGGCTGGAAACACCATATATTTT.

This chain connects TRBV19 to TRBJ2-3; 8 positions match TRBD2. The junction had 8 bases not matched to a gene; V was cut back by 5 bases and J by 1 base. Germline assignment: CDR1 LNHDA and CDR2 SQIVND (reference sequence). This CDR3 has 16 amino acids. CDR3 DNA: TGTGCCAGTAGTGTCCTCTTGGGACTAGGCACAGATACGCAGTATTTT. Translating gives CASSVLLGLGTDTQYF.

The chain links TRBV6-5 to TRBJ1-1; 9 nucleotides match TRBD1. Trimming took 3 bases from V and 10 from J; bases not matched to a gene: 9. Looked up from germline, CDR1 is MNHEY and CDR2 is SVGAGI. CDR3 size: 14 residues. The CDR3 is CASSYKSGQGAAFF. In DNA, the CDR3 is TGTGCCAGCAGTTATAAATCGGGACAGGGAGCAGCTTTCTTT.

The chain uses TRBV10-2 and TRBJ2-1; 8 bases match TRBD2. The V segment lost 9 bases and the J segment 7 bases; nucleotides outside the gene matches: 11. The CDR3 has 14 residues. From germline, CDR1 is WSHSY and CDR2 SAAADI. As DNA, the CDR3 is TGCGCCAGTGCCTCGGCGGGGGGCCGAAATGAGCAGTTCTTC. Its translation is CASASAGGRNEQFF.

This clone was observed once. The CDR3 loop reads CASSIAPNTGELFF. The CDR3 bases are TGTGCCAGTAGTATTGCGCCGAACACCGGGGAGCTGTTTTTT. V is TRBV19 and J is TRBJ2-2, with no clear D. The CDR3 extends over 14 amino acids. Trimming shortened V by 3 bases and J by 0 bases, and 5 bases separated the two germline ends. Germline V gene lookup returns CDR1 LNHDA and CDR2 SQIVND (reference sequence).

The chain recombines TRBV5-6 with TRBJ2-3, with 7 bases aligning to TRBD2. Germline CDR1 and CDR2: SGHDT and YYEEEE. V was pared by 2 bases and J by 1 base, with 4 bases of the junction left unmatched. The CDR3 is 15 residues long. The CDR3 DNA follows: TGTGCCAGCAGCTTAGGGACTACCCGCACAGATACGCAGTATTTT. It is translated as CASSLGTTRTDTQYF.

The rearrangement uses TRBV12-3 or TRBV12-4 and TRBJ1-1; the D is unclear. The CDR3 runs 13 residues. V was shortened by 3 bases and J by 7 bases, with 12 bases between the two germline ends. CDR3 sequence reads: CASSLRVWGEAFF. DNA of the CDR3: TGTGCCAGCAGTTTGAGGGTTTGGGGTGAAGCTTTCTTT.

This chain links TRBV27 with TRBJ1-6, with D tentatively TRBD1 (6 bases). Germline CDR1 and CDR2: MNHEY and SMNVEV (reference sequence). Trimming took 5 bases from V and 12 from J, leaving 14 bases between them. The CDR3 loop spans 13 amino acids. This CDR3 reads CASSPTGNGPLHF. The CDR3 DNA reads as TGTGCCAGCAGTCCTACAGGGAATGGACCCCTCCACTTT.

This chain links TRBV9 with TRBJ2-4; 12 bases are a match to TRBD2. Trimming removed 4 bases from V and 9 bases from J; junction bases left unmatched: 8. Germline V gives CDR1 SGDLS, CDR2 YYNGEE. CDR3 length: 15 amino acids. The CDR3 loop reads CASSPRTSGNGIQYF. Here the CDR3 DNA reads TGTGCCAGCAGCCCTAGGACTAGCGGGAACGGCATTCAGTACTTC.